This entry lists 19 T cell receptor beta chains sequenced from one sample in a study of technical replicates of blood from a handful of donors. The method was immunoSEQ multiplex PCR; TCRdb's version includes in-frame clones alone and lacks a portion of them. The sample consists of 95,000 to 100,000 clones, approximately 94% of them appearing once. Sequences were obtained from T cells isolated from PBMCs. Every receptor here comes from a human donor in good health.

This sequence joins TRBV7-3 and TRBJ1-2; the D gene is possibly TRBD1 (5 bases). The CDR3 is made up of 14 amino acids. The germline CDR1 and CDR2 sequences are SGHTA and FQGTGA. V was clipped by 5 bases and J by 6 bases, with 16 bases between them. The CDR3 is CASSPGDSRDGYTF. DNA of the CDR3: TGTGCCAGCAGCCCGGGGGACTCTAGGGATGGCTACACCTTC.

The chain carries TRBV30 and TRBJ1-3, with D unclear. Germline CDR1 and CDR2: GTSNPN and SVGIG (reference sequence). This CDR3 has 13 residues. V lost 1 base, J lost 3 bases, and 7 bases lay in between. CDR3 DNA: TGTGCCTGGAGTGGAGGGTTTGGAAACACCATATATTTT. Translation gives CAWSGGFGNTIYF.

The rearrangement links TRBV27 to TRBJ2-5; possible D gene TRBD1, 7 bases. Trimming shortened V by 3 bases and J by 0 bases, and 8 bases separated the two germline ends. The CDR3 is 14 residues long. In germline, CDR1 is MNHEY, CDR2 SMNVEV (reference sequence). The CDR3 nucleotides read TGTGCCAGCAGTTTCAGGGGGGACCAAGAGACCCAGTACTTC. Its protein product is CASSFRGDQETQYF.

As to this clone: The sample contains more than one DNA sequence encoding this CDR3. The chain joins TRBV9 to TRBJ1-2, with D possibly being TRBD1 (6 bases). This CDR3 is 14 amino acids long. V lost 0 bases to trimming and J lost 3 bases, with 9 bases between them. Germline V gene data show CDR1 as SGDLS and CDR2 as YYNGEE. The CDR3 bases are TGTGCCAGCAGCGTAGGCGGGGGCGACTATGGCTACACCTTC. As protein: CASSVGGGDYGYTF.

This CDR3 reads CASSSGDYNEQFF. DNA of the CDR3: TGTGCCAGCAGCTCGGGGGATTACAATGAGCAGTTCTTC. The V gene is TRBV7-9, the J gene TRBJ2-1, with a weak D call TRBD2 (6 bases). CDR3 size: 13 residues. The V end was cut by 4 bases, the J end by 4 bases, with 8 bases between. Germline V gene data show CDR1 as SEHNR and CDR2 as FQNEAQ (reference sequence). The entire variable domain, with the rest obtained from reference TRBV7-9 and TRBJ2-1, is as follows: DTGVSQNPRHKITKRGQNVTFRCDPISEHNRLYWYRQTLGQGPEFLTYFQNEAQLEKSRLLSDRFSAERPKGSFSTLEIQRTEQGDSAMYLCASSSGDYNEQFFGPGTRLTVL.

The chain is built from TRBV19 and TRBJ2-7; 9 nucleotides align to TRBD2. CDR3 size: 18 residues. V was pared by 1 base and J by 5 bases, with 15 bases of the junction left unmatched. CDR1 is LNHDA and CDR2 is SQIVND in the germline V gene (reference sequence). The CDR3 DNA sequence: TGTGCCAGTAGTATAGGGCCCCACTATAGCGGGAGAAGCCACGAGCAGTACTTC. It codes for CASSIGPHYSGRSHEQYF.

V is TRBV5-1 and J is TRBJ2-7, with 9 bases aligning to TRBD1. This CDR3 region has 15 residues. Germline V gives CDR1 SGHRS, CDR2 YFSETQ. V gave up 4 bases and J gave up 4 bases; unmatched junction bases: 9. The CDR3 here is CASSQGQGRSYEQYF. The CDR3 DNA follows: TGCGCCAGCAGCCAAGGACAGGGGCGGTCTTACGAGCAGTACTTC.

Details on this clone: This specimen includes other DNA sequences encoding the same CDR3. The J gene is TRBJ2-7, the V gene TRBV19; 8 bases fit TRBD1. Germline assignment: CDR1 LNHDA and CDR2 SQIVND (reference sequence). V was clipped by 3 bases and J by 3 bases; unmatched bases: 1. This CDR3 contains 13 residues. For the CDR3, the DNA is TGTGCCAGTAGTATTACAGGGGGCTACGAGCAGTACTTC. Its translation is CASSITGGYEQYF.

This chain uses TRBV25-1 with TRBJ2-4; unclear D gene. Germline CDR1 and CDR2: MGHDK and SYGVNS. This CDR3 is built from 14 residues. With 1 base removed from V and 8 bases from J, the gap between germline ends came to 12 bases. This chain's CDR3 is CASSEFGSLDIQYF. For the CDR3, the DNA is TGTGCCAGCAGTGAATTTGGCAGTCTCGACATTCAGTACTTC.

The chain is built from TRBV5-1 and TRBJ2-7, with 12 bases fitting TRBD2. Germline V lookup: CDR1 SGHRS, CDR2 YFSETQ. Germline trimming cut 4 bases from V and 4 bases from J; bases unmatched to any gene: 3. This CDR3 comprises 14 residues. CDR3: CASSPSGRAYEQYF. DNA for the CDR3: TGCGCCAGCAGCCCTAGCGGGAGGGCTTACGAGCAGTACTTC.

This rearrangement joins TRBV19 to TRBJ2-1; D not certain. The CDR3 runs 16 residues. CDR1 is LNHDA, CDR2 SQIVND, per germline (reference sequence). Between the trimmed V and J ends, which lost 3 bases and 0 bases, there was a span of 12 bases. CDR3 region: CASSIQVLRSYNEQFF. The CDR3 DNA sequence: TGTGCCAGTAGTATTCAGGTTCTCCGCTCCTACAATGAGCAGTTCTTC.

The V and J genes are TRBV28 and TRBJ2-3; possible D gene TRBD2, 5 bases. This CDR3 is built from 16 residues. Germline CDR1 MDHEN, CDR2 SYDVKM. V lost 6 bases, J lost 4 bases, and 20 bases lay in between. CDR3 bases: TGTGCCAGCAGCTCCAACCCCGAGGACTCTTCAGATACGCAGTATTTT. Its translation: CASSSNPEDSSDTQYF.

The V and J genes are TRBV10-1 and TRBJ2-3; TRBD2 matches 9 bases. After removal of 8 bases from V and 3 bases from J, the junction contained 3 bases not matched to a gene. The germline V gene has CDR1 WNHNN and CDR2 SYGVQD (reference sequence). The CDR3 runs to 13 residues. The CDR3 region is CASSSGRTDTQYF. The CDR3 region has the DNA TGCGCCAGCTCCAGCGGGAGGACAGATACGCAGTATTTT.

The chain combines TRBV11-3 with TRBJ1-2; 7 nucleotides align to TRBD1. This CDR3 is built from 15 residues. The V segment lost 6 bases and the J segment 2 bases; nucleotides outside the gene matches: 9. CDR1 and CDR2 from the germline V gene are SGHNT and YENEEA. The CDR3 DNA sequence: TGTGCCAGCAGTATAGGACAGGCGAAGAACTATGGCTACACCTTC. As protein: CASSIGQAKNYGYTF.

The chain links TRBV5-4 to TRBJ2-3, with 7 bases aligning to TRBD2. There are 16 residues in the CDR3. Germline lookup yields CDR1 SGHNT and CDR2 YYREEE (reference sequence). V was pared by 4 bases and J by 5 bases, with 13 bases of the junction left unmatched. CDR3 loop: CASSPSAGEEGDTQYF. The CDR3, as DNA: TGTGCCAGCAGCCCCTCGGCGGGAGAGGAAGGAGATACGCAGTATTTT.

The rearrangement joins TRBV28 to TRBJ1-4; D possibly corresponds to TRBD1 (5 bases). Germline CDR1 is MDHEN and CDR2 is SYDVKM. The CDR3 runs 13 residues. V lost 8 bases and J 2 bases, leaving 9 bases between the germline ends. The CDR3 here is CASEGATNEKLFF. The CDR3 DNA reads TGTGCCAGCGAAGGGGCCACTAATGAAAAACTGTTTTTT.

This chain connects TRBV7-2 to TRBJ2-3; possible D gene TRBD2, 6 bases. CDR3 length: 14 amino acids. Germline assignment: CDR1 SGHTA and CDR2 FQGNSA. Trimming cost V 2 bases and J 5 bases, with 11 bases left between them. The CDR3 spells CASSLRMRGDTQYF. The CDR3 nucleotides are TGTGCCAGCAGCTTAAGGATGCGGGGAGATACGCAGTATTTT.

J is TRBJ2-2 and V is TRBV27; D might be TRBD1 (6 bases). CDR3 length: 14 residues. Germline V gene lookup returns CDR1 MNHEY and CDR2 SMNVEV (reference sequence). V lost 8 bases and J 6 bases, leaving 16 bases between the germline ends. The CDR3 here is CASGGWVAPGELFF. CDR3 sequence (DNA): TGTGCCAGCGGGGGCTGGGTAGCACCCGGGGAGCTGTTTTTT.

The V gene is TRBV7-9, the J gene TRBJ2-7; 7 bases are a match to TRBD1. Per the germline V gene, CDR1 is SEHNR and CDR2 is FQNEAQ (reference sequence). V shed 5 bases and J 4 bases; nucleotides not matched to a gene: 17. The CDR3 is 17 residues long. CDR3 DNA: TGTGCCAGCAGCCACTACCAAGTGACAGGGTCAGCTTACGAGCAGTACTTC. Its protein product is CASSHYQVTGSAYEQYF.